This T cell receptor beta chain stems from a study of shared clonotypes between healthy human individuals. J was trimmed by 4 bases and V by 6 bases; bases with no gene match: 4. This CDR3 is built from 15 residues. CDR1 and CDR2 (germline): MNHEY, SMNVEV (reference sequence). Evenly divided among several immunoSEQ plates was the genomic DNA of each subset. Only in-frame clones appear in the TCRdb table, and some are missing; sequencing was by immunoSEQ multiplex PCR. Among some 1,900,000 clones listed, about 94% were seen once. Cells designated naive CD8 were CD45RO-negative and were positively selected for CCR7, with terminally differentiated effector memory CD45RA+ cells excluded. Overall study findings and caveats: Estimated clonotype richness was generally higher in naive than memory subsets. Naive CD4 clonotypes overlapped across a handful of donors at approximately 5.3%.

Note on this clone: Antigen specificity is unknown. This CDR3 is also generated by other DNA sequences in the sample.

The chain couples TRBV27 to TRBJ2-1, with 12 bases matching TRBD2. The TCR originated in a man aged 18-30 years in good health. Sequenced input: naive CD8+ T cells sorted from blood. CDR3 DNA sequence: TGTGCCAGCAGATCCGGGACTAGCGGGTACAATGAGCAGTTCTTC. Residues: CASRSGTSGYNEQFF.